Shown below are 8 T cell receptor beta chains from a single sample sequenced in a study of T cells after yellow fever vaccination. Each CDR3 protein gets one entry after TCRdb re-called the 5' RACE reads with MiXCR. The data hold 230,000 or so distinct CDR3 sequences, with roughly 6.8% observed a single time. Specimen: CD4+ T cells sorted from PBMCs, collected on the day of the yellow fever booster vaccination. The receptor set was obtained from a man aged 25-45 years who received the YFV17D yellow fever vaccine.

This clonotype was observed a few times. The chain uses TRBV29-1 and TRBJ2-7; D is tentatively TRBD1 or TRBD2 (5 bases each). Per the germline V gene, CDR1 is SQVTM and CDR2 is ANQGSEA. Trimming shortened V by 6 bases and J by 2 bases, and 11 bases separated the two germline ends. CDR3 length: 12 residues. This CDR3 reads CSVGTLAYEQYF. CDR3 in DNA: TGCAGCGTCGGGACGCTGGCCTACGAGCAGTACTTC.

V and J are TRBV27 and TRBJ2-5; unclear D gene. This CDR3 is built from 12 residues. Germline-derived CDR1 and CDR2 are MNHEY and SMNVEV (reference sequence). V was shortened by 2 bases and J by 7 bases, with 8 bases between the two germline ends. The CDR3 region is CASSLPTGTQYF. The CDR3 nucleotides read TGTGCCAGCAGTTTACCAACGGGGACCCAGTACTTC.

The chain employs TRBV6-2 or TRBV6-3 and TRBJ1-6, with D unclear. Trimming removed 6 bases from V and 6 bases from J, with 18 bases in between. CDR1 is MNHEY and CDR2 is SVGEGT in the germline V gene. This CDR3 has 16 amino acids. DNA for the CDR3: TGTGCCAGCAGCCTCCGCGACAAGCCGTTTAATTCACCCCTCCACTTT. Translation gives CASSLRDKPFNSPLHF.

DNA of the CDR3: TGTGCCAGCAGTGAACAGGAGAGTACGCAGTATTTT. Amino acids: CASSEQESTQYF. The chain recombines TRBV2 with TRBJ2-3; D not certain. Per the germline V gene, CDR1 is SNHLY and CDR2 is FYNNEI. This CDR3 comprises 12 residues. V lost 2 bases and J lost 8, with 8 bases in between.

This clonotype was recorded many times. The chain combines TRBV15 with TRBJ2-7, with D perhaps being TRBD1 or TRBD2 (5 bases each). The CDR3 has 15 residues. Germline CDR1 LNHNV, CDR2 YYDKDF (reference sequence). Trimming stripped 1 base from V and 2 bases from J, with 12 bases between. CDR3 loop: CATSRVGMGPYEQYF. The CDR3 DNA reads TGTGCCACCAGCAGAGTCGGGATGGGGCCCTACGAGCAGTACTTC.

This clonotype was observed a handful of times. The CDR3 bases are TGCGCCAGCAGCTTGGAAACTTCTGTGGGACTAGCGGGAGGAGTGGAGTACTTC. Its protein is CASSLETSVGLAGGVEYF. The V call is TRBV5-1, the J call TRBJ2-7; 15 nucleotides agree with TRBD2. CDR1 SGHRS and CDR2 YFSETQ come from the germline V gene. Trimming removed 0 bases from V and 11 bases from J; junction bases left unmatched: 15. The CDR3 spans 18 residues.

This clonotype was detected only a few times. The V and J genes are TRBV7-8 and TRBJ2-3; D possibly corresponds to TRBD2 (5 bases). Germline V gene data show CDR1 as SGHVS and CDR2 as FQNEAQ. V was cut by 2 bases and J by 4 bases, with 13 bases left in between. The CDR3 is 15 amino acids. In nucleotides, the CDR3 is TGTGCCAGCAGCTTAATGGCTAGCAACCCAGATACGCAGTATTTT. Translated: CASSLMASNPDTQYF.

Notes on this clonotype: A much larger clone lies one base from this, so it may be a read error. This chain connects TRBV20-1 to TRBJ2-3; weak D call: TRBD2 (5 bases). The CDR3 loop spans 17 amino acids. The ends were cut back, 0 bases at V and 4 bases at J, with 20 bases in the middle. Germline V lookup: CDR1 DFQATT, CDR2 SNEGSKA (reference sequence). The CDR3 DNA reads TGCAGTGCTAGAGATCGAAGGAGCGTTTCCGGGGCAGATACGCAGTATTTT. Its translation is CSARDRRSVSGADTQYF.